This T cell receptor beta chain was documented in a study of blood T cell repertoires in COVID-19. At the level of the study: Samples of COVID-19 (acute and convalescent) were obtained from the United States, Italy and Spain. Sources were T cells, B-cell-depleted T cells, or PBMCs; the material itself was cDNA or gDNA.

Per the study methods: By means of reference gene primer amplification, nucleated cell counts were estimated. Repertoires were generated with immunoSEQ multiplex PCR, while TCRdb's copy carries only in-frame clones and drops some. That table gives V, J and clone size, and the DNA gave D and trimming. The data show about 280,000 clones, approximately 85% seen once. This clone has just one count. Sequencing was performed on peripheral blood. The sequence derives from a woman aged 70-85 years with acute or convalescent COVID-19.

Here the CDR3 DNA reads TGCGCCAGCAGCCCCGGGGGGGCCTACACTGAAGCTTTCTTT. This codes for CASSPGGAYTEAFF. The chain has TRBV5-1 and TRBJ1-1; tentatively, D is TRBD1 (6 bases). V was cut by 4 bases and J by 3 bases, with 13 bases left in between. The CDR3 extends over 14 amino acids. Germline values: CDR1 SGHRS, CDR2 YFSETQ. Variable domain in full (rest from reference TRBV5-1 and TRBJ1-1): KAGVTQTPRYLIKTRGQQVTLSCSPISGHRSVSWYQQTPGQGLQFLFEYFSETQRNKGNFPGRFSGRQFSNSRSEMNVSTLELGDSALYLCASSPGGAYTEAFFGQGTRLTVV.